Included here is one T cell receptor (beta chain) sequence, with context. Its matching antigen is unknown. The data derive from a study of siplizumab effects on memory and regulatory T cells. Study findings and constraints: Alloreactive sequences tracing back to unstimulated CD4+ memory cells fell significantly with siplizumab. Versus approximately 27% in controls, the mappable alloreactive CD4+ clones averaged roughly 70% Treg-derived with siplizumab. Naive T cells were seemingly more diverse than memory cells, and major contributions to the alloresponse seemed to be made by them.

Per the germline V gene, CDR1 is SGHNT and CDR2 is YYREEE (reference sequence). V shed 3 bases and J 5 bases; nucleotides not matched to a gene: 10. The CDR3 runs 17 residues. Each sample had 95,000 to 100,000 TCR templates assayed. Sequenced by immunoSEQ multiplex PCR; TCRdb stores in-frame clones only, minus some. The sample has 100,000 or so clones, about 93% seen once. Sequenced input: CD4+ T cells sorted from blood. The V call is TRBV5-4, the J call TRBJ2-5, with 13 bases aligning to TRBD2. The TCR comes from a human donor in good health. The CDR3 DNA reads TGTGCCAGCAGCTCAGAGGCGGGACTAGCGGGGAGGGAGACCCAGTACTTC. This sequence encodes CASSSEAGLAGRETQYF.